This TCR beta chain stems from a study of Graves' ophthalmopathy and Graves' hyperthyroidism. Study-level results: A majority of expanded thyroid clonotypes exceeding 0.001 frequency were likewise present in blood.

Germline V CDR1 and CDR2: ENHRY, SYGVKD. This CDR3 has 12 residues. V was cut by 5 bases and J by 4 bases, with 5 bases left in between. CDR3 regions of TCR beta were amplified from RNA transcripts. The first round was an RT-PCR with HTBI primers, and the second round was a multiplex PCR. TCRdb independently ran MiXCR on the multiplex PCR reads; one entry per CDR3 protein. The sample lists around 1.1 million distinct CDR3 sequences; roughly two fifths were seen once. This clonotype was recorded many times. Its specificity is not known. This chain links TRBV10-3 with TRBJ2-2; D is undetermined. This clonotype originated in an adult man with Graves' hyperthyroidism. The sample was peripheral blood or thyroid tissue (not recorded which). CDR3 amino acids: CAISTSTGELFF. The CDR3 coding sequence is TGTGCCATCAGTACAAGCACCGGGGAGCTGTTTTTT.